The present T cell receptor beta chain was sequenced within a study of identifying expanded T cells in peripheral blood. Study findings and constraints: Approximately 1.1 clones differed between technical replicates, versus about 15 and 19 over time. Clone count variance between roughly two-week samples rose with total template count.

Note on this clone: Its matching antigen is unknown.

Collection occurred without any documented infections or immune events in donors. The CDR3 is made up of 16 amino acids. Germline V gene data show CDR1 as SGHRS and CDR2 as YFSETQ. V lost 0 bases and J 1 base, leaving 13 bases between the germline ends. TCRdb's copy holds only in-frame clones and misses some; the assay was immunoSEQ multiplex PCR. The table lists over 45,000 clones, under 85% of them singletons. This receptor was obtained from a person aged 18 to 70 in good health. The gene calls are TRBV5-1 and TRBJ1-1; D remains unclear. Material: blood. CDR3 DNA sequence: TGCGCCAGCAGCTTGGCCGGAGCGGGGAGGAACACTGAAGCTTTCTTT. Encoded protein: CASSLAGAGRNTEAFF.